Following are 17 T cell receptor beta chains from one sample sequenced in a study of radiation and T cells in renal cell carcinoma. Documented time point: blood 4 weeks post-SBRT, at nephrectomy. Sample treatment: 15 Gy SBRT to primary tumor, nephrectomy 4 weeks later. This table comes from immunoSEQ multiplex PCR, and its TCRdb copy is limited to in-frame clones, with some not included. The sample includes under 100,000 clones, about 79% seen only once; the top ten take 6.5% to 8%. This specimen was blood, taken from a patient whose treatment included radiotherapy and nephrectomy. The receptor source for this set is a man between 60 and 70 years old with renal cell carcinoma.

The rearrangement links TRBV6-5 to TRBJ2-7; D unclear. Deletions cut 6 bases from V and 3 bases from J, with 6 bases between. CDR3 size: 11 residues. CDR1 and CDR2 from the germline V gene are MNHEY and SVGAGI. The CDR3 protein is CASSPNYEQYF. The CDR3 coding sequence is TGTGCCAGCAGCCCGAACTACGAGCAGTACTTC.

Only one count was recorded for this clone. The chain joins TRBV14 to TRBJ2-1, with TRBD2 matching 11 bases. The trim removed 3 bases at V and 3 bases at J, leaving 4 bases unmatched. The germline V gene encodes CDR1 SGHDN and CDR2 FVKESK. This CDR3 region has 16 residues. In DNA, the CDR3 is TGTGCCAGCAGCCAGCCGGGACTAGCGGTCTACAATGAGCAGTTCTTC. Translated, it gives CASSQPGLAVYNEQFF.

The J gene is TRBJ2-3, the V gene TRBV9; TRBD2 aligns across 8 bases. The V gene end was trimmed by 7 bases and the J gene end by 1 base; junction bases not matched to a gene: 5. This CDR3 region has 14 residues. From germline, CDR1 is SGDLS and CDR2 YYNGEE. The CDR3 reads CASSAGVGTDTQYF. The CDR3 DNA follows: TGTGCCAGCTCAGCGGGGGTCGGCACAGATACGCAGTATTTT. Supplemented by reference TRBV9 and TRBJ2-3, the full variable domain reads DSGVTQTPKHLITATGQRVTLRCSPRSGDLSVYWYQQSLDQGLQFLIQYYNGEERAKGNILERFSAQQFPDLHSELNLSSLELGDSALYFCASSAGVGTDTQYFGPGTRLTVL.

The chain employs TRBV7-9 and TRBJ2-2; D is uncertain. Germline CDR1 SEHNR, CDR2 FQNEAQ (reference sequence). Trimming stripped 2 bases from V and 1 base from J, with 11 bases between. The CDR3 sequence is 16 residues long. CDR3 nucleotide sequence: TGTGCCAGCAGCTTAACGACACCTCAGAACACCGGGGAGCTGTTTTTT. Protein sequence: CASSLTTPQNTGELFF.

The genes are TRBV11-3 and TRBJ2-7; the D is unclear. V lost 2 bases and J lost 0, with 5 bases in between. The CDR3 covers 13 residues. Looked up from germline, CDR1 is SGHNT and CDR2 is YENEEA. The chain's CDR3 is CASSLKGSYEQYF. The CDR3 nucleotides read TGTGCCAGCAGCTTAAAAGGCTCCTACGAGCAGTACTTC. Supplemented by reference TRBV11-3 and TRBJ2-7, the full variable domain reads EAGVVQSPRYKIIEKKQPVAFWCNPISGHNTLYWYLQNLGQGPELLIRYENEEAVDDSQLPKDRFSAERLKGVDSTLKIQPAELGDSAVYLCASSLKGSYEQYFGPGTRLTVT.

V gene TRBV2 combines with J gene TRBJ2-5; 16 nucleotides align to TRBD2. Germline CDR1 and CDR2: SNHLY and FYNNEI. Unmatched junction bases numbered 1, after V lost 8 bases and J lost 1 base. This CDR3 is 15 amino acids long. The CDR3 nucleotides read TGTGCCAGCGGGACTAGCGGGAGGGTCCAAGAGACCCAGTACTTC. Translation gives CASGTSGRVQETQYF.

The chain employs TRBV5-4 and TRBJ2-3, with TRBD2 matching 10 bases. The CDR3 covers 15 residues. With 7 bases clipped from V and 5 bases from J, the junction kept 10 bases outside the gene matches. Germline loops: CDR1 SGHNT, CDR2 YYREEE (reference sequence). This CDR3 is CASHSAGGRKDTQYF. CDR3 bases: TGTGCCAGCCACTCAGCGGGAGGGAGGAAAGATACGCAGTATTTT.

V usage is TRBV2 and J usage is TRBJ1-4, with a weak D call TRBD1 (5 bases). Between the trimmed V and J ends, which lost 6 bases and 5 bases, there was a span of 19 bases. The CDR3 totals 16 residues. CDR1 SNHLY and CDR2 FYNNEI come from the germline V gene. CDR3 residues: CASRRGRMELNEKLFF. The CDR3 nucleotides read TGTGCCAGCAGAAGGGGCCGTATGGAATTAAATGAAAAACTGTTTTTT.

The CDR3 DNA follows: TGTGCCAGCAGTTTATCCGTGGGCTCTGGAAACACCATATATTTT. Translation gives CASSLSVGSGNTIYF. This chain connects TRBV27 to TRBJ1-3, with D unclear. This CDR3 comprises 15 residues. V lost 0 bases, J lost 0 bases, and 6 bases lay in between. From germline, CDR1 is MNHEY and CDR2 SMNVEV (reference sequence).

The J gene is TRBJ1-5, the V gene TRBV7-6; D remains ambiguous. The CDR3 contains 13 residues. Germline V CDR1 and CDR2: SGHVS, FNYEAQ. Trimming took 4 bases from V and 4 from J, leaving 8 bases between them. The CDR3 here is CASSSRRNQPQHF. The CDR3 coding sequence is TGTGCCAGCAGCTCCCGAAGGAATCAGCCCCAGCATTTT. The whole variable domain, filled in from reference TRBV7-6 and TRBJ1-5, reads GAGVSQSPRYKVTKRGQDVALRCDPISGHVSLYWYRQALGQGPEFLTYFNYEAQQDKSGLPNDRFSAERPEGSISTLTIQRTEQRDSAMYRCASSSRRNQPQHFGDGTRLSIL.

The J gene is TRBJ1-2, the V gene TRBV4-1, with 7 bases lining up with TRBD1. Germline V gives CDR1 MGHRA, CDR2 YSYEKL. Trimming cost V 3 bases and J 6 bases; bases outside gene matches: 22. The CDR3 extends over 19 amino acids. The CDR3 DNA is TGCGCCAGCAGCCAGAGTCTTCCGGACAGGCAACTCGTGGATGATGGCTACACCTTC. Translation gives CASSQSLPDRQLVDDGYTF.

V and J are TRBV21-1 and TRBJ1-5; TRBD1, the D gene given by the table, was not confirmed from the DNA. TRBV21-1 is termed a pseudogene. The CDR3 extends over 17 amino acids. CDR3: CASSKGRDRAGNQPQHF. The DNA for the CDR3 is TGTGCCAGCAGCAAGGGTAGGGACAGGGCGGGCAATCAGCCCCAGCATTTT.

The chain is built from TRBV7-9 and TRBJ2-7; TRBD1 aligns across 8 bases. The V segment lost 5 bases and the J segment 4 bases; nucleotides outside the gene matches: 13. From germline, CDR1 is SEHNR and CDR2 FQNEAQ (reference sequence). CDR3 length: 16 residues. The CDR3 is CASSPGRGRVAYEQYF. As DNA, the CDR3 is TGTGCCAGCAGCCCGGGCAGGGGGCGGGTTGCGTACGAGCAGTACTTC.

The chain joins TRBV5-1 to TRBJ1-3, with TRBD1 identical over 9 bases. CDR1 and CDR2 from the germline V gene are SGHRS and YFSETQ. CDR3 length equals 15 residues. The V segment lost 4 bases and the J segment 0 bases; nucleotides outside the gene matches: 2. The CDR3 coding sequence is TGCGCCAGCAGCGCGGACAGGGGCTCTGGAAACACCATATATTTT. Protein sequence: CASSADRGSGNTIYF.

V usage is TRBV27 and J usage is TRBJ2-7, with TRBD2 as a possible D gene (5 bases). The CDR3 has 16 residues. CDR1 is MNHEY and CDR2 is SMNVEV in the germline V gene (reference sequence). V was clipped by 6 bases and J by 3 bases, with 21 bases between them. CDR3 DNA: TGTGCCAGCAGACCAGCAACCGGACCCCGGGGCTACGAGCAGTACTTC. It specifies CASRPATGPRGYEQYF.

The gene calls are TRBV6-1 and TRBJ1-1; D is unclear. In germline, CDR1 is MNHNS, CDR2 SASEGT. V dropped 8 bases and J dropped 11 bases, with 21 bases sitting between them. This CDR3 contains 13 residues. The CDR3 region is CASSDPGGARAFF. The DNA for the CDR3 is TGTGCCAGCTCCGACCCTGGAGGTGCTCGGGCTTTCTTT.

The gene calls are TRBV6-5 and TRBJ2-1; the match to TRBD1 covers 7 bases. V lost 4 bases, J lost 9 bases, and 15 bases stayed unmatched. The CDR3 is made up of 16 amino acids. Germline V gene lookup returns CDR1 MNHEY and CDR2 SVGAGI. DNA for the CDR3: TGTGCCAGCAGTTCCCCGTCCGACAGGGTAGGGGCTGAGCAGTTCTTC. The encoded protein is CASSSPSDRVGAEQFF.